These T cell receptor beta chains were read from a single sample in a study of blood T cell repertoires in COVID-19. Method: immunoSEQ multiplex PCR; TCRdb's copy keeps in-frame clones and lacks some. The sample consists of about 130,000 clones, 65% to 85% of them appearing once. Sample: peripheral blood. Receptors originate from a man aged 30 to 39 with COVID-19, enrolled during active disease. Each CDR3 is given with its conserved first and last residue. The D gene is left open where the match is weak. Clone size is shown for a subset of rows, as once, few, many or a class of expanded clone.

CDR3nt: TGTGCCTGGAGCCCGACTAGCGGGCCCTCCTACGAGCAGTACTTC
CDR3aa: CAWSPTSGPSYEQYF
v_gene: TRBV30
abundance: -
d_gene: TRBD2
j_gene: TRBJ2-7

CDR3nt: TGTGCCAGCAGATTGGGACAGGGGACGGACACCTTC
CDR3aa: CASRLGQGTDTF
v_gene: TRBV2
abundance: -
d_gene: TRBD1
j_gene: TRBJ1-2

CDR3nt: TGTGCCAGCAGTTACGCGGACAGGCTTGGGGATGAGCAGTTCTTC
CDR3aa: CASSYADRLGDEQFF
v_gene: TRBV28
abundance: -
d_gene: TRBD1
j_gene: TRBJ2-1

CDR3nt: TGTGCCAGCAGTGAAGTGATGACAGGGTATCCGGGCTACACCTTC
CDR3aa: CASSEVMTGYPGYTF
v_gene: TRBV6-1
abundance: -
d_gene: TRBD1
j_gene: TRBJ1-2

CDR3nt: TGTGCCAGCAGCGCGCGGGTGGCGGTTACAGATACGCAGTATTTT
CDR3aa: CASSARVAVTDTQYF
v_gene: TRBV11-3
abundance: -
d_gene: -
j_gene: TRBJ2-3

CDR3nt: TGTGCCAGCAGCTTGGTAGGGGGCGAAGAGCAGTACTTC
CDR3aa: CASSLVGGEEQYF
v_gene: TRBV5-6
abundance: -
d_gene: TRBD1
j_gene: TRBJ2-7

CDR3nt: TGTGCCAGCAGTTATGGAGCGGAGACAGATACGCAGTATTTT
CDR3aa: CASSYGAETDTQYF
v_gene: TRBV6-5
abundance: -
d_gene: -
j_gene: TRBJ2-3

CDR3nt: TGCAGCGTTGGGCGGGAAGAGACCCAGTACTTC
CDR3aa: CSVGREETQYF
v_gene: TRBV29-1
abundance: -
d_gene: -
j_gene: TRBJ2-5

CDR3nt: TGTGCCAGCAGCCAAGATTCGGGGGGCTGGACCGGGGAGCTGTTTTTT
CDR3aa: CASSQDSGGWTGELFF
v_gene: TRBV14
abundance: -
d_gene: -
j_gene: TRBJ2-2

CDR3nt: TGTGCCAGCAGTTCCCTTTCAGGGGAGCAGTTCTTC
CDR3aa: CASSSLSGEQFF
v_gene: TRBV12-3/TRBV12-4
abundance: -
d_gene: -
j_gene: TRBJ2-1

CDR3nt: TGTGCCAGCAGCTTGGCTACCGGGACAGGGGGGATACCCCTCCACTTT
CDR3aa: CASSLATGTGGIPLHF
v_gene: TRBV7-8
abundance: -
d_gene: TRBD1
j_gene: TRBJ1-6

CDR3nt: TGTGCCAGCAGCCCCGAAGTTACTAGCTACGAGCAGTACTTC
CDR3aa: CASSPEVTSYEQYF
v_gene: TRBV11-2
abundance: -
d_gene: -
j_gene: TRBJ2-7

CDR3nt: TGCAGCGTTGAAGATGACGGGGAGGGGTTCGAGCAGTACTTC
CDR3aa: CSVEDDGEGFEQYF
v_gene: TRBV29-1
abundance: -
d_gene: TRBD2
j_gene: TRBJ2-7

CDR3nt: TGTGCCTGGTGCGGAGAAGACACTGAAGCTTTCTTT
CDR3aa: CAWCGEDTEAFF
v_gene: TRBV30
abundance: -
d_gene: -
j_gene: TRBJ1-1

CDR3nt: TGTGCCAGCAGCCCTTACCAAATCGGGGACACTGAAGCTTTCTTT
CDR3aa: CASSPYQIGDTEAFF
v_gene: TRBV7-8
abundance: -
d_gene: -
j_gene: TRBJ1-1

CDR3nt: TGTGCCAGTAGTCGGGAGATCTCCTACAATGAGCAGTTCTTC
CDR3aa: CASSREISYNEQFF
v_gene: TRBV19
abundance: -
d_gene: -
j_gene: TRBJ2-1

CDR3nt: TGTGCCAGCTTACAGGACTATGGCTACACCTTC
CDR3aa: CASLQDYGYTF
v_gene: TRBV2
abundance: -
d_gene: -
j_gene: TRBJ1-2

CDR3nt: TGTGCCAGCAGTTTTATTTGGGAGCGAGTCTACGAGCAGTACTTC
CDR3aa: CASSFIWERVYEQYF
v_gene: TRBV28
abundance: once
d_gene: -
j_gene: TRBJ2-7

CDR3nt: TGTGCCAGCACCTCGGGACAGTTTGTTTCACCCCTCCACTTT
CDR3aa: CASTSGQFVSPLHF
v_gene: TRBV27
abundance: -
d_gene: TRBD1
j_gene: TRBJ1-6

CDR3nt: TGTGCCAGCAGCTCCACCCAGGGAGGAGCGGGAAACACCATATATTTT
CDR3aa: CASSSTQGGAGNTIYF
v_gene: TRBV9
abundance: -
d_gene: -
j_gene: TRBJ1-3

CDR3nt: TGTGCCAGCAGCGTAGCTTCAGGGGGAGCCTACGAGCAGTACTTC
CDR3aa: CASSVASGGAYEQYF
v_gene: TRBV9
abundance: -
d_gene: TRBD1
j_gene: TRBJ2-7

CDR3nt: TGTGCCAGCAGCTTTACGGATGAAAAACTGTTTTTT
CDR3aa: CASSFTDEKLFF
v_gene: TRBV7-9
abundance: -
d_gene: -
j_gene: TRBJ1-4

CDR3nt: TGTGCCAGCAGTGGGGGACTAGCGGGACCGAACACCGGGGAGCTGTTTTTT
CDR3aa: CASSGGLAGPNTGELFF
v_gene: TRBV27
abundance: -
d_gene: TRBD2
j_gene: TRBJ2-2

CDR3nt: TGTGCCAGCAGTTCCATAGGGGTTAGGGGTAACTATGGCTACACCTTC
CDR3aa: CASSSIGVRGNYGYTF
v_gene: TRBV6-5
abundance: -
d_gene: -
j_gene: TRBJ1-2

CDR3nt: TGTGCCAGCAGCAAAGCACCGACAGGGGCGGAACAGCCCCAGCATTTT
CDR3aa: CASSKAPTGAEQPQHF
v_gene: TRBV21-1
abundance: few
d_gene: -
j_gene: TRBJ1-5

CDR3nt: TGTGCCAGCAGCTCGCGGGTGTTGAGCAATCAGCCCCAGCATTTT
CDR3aa: CASSSRVLSNQPQHF
v_gene: TRBV28
abundance: -
d_gene: -
j_gene: TRBJ1-5

CDR3nt: TGTGCCAGTAGTACCGGGACTAGCACAGATACGCAGTATTTT
CDR3aa: CASSTGTSTDTQYF
v_gene: TRBV19
abundance: -
d_gene: -
j_gene: TRBJ2-3

CDR3nt: TGTGCCATCAGCGACAGAGAAAACATTCAGTACTTC
CDR3aa: CAISDRENIQYF
v_gene: TRBV10-3
abundance: -
d_gene: -
j_gene: TRBJ2-4

CDR3nt: TGTGCCAGCCGTCGCGGGAGTATAGGAGAACTGTTTTTT
CDR3aa: CASRRGSIGELFF
v_gene: TRBV12-3/TRBV12-4
abundance: -
d_gene: -
j_gene: TRBJ1-4

CDR3nt: TGTGCCAGCAGCCATGACACTAACTATGGCTACACCTTC
CDR3aa: CASSHDTNYGYTF
v_gene: TRBV3-1/TRBV3-2
abundance: -
d_gene: -
j_gene: TRBJ1-2

CDR3nt: TGTGCCAGCAGCCGACGGGAGGACACTGAAGCTTTCTTT
CDR3aa: CASSRREDTEAFF
v_gene: TRBV12-3/TRBV12-4
abundance: -
d_gene: -
j_gene: TRBJ1-1

CDR3nt: TGTGCCAGCAGTTTAGACTGGTACGAGCAGTACTTC
CDR3aa: CASSLDWYEQYF
v_gene: TRBV28
abundance: -
d_gene: -
j_gene: TRBJ2-7

CDR3nt: TGTGCCACTCGACAGCATTCCTTTCTACCCTACGAGCAGTACTTC
CDR3aa: CATRQHSFLPYEQYF
v_gene: TRBV10-3
abundance: -
d_gene: -
j_gene: TRBJ2-7

CDR3nt: TGTGCCAGCAGCAGCCGACAGGGGAAACGTAATGAGCAGTTCTTC
CDR3aa: CASSSRQGKRNEQFF
v_gene: TRBV6-5
abundance: -
d_gene: TRBD1
j_gene: TRBJ2-1

CDR3nt: TGTGCCAGCAGTTCCCACAGCTCCAGCTCCTACAATGAGCAGTTCTTC
CDR3aa: CASSSHSSSSYNEQFF
v_gene: TRBV6-2/TRBV6-3
abundance: once
d_gene: -
j_gene: TRBJ2-1

CDR3nt: TGTGCCAGCACCCCACCCGGGACAGGAATTACAGATACGCAGTATTTT
CDR3aa: CASTPPGTGITDTQYF
v_gene: TRBV5-4
abundance: once
d_gene: TRBD1
j_gene: TRBJ2-3